This TCR beta chain was sequenced during a study of T cell responses to AZD1222 COVID-19 vaccine. The method was immunoSEQ multiplex PCR; TCRdb's version includes in-frame clones alone and lacks a portion of them. Among more than 110,000 clones listed, more than 90% were seen once. This clone appeared once. Its antigen is currently unknown. CDR1 is SGHRS and CDR2 is YFSETQ in the germline V gene. V gave up 6 bases and J gave up 3 bases; unmatched junction bases: 3. This CDR3 is built from 15 residues. Study-level results: Within unmutated variant regions lay the reported targets of nearly half of spike-specific TCRs. At baseline, just 5 or 6 AZD1222 recipients tested seropositive.

The receptor was isolated from an adult in good health. The input for sequencing was peripheral blood, taken on day 0 of AZD1222 vaccination. The chain combines TRBV5-1 with TRBJ2-2; the match to TRBD2 covers 12 bases. CDR3 amino acids: CASTPSGGDTGELFF. Here the CDR3 DNA reads TGCGCCAGCACCCCTAGCGGGGGGGACACCGGGGAGCTGTTTTTT.